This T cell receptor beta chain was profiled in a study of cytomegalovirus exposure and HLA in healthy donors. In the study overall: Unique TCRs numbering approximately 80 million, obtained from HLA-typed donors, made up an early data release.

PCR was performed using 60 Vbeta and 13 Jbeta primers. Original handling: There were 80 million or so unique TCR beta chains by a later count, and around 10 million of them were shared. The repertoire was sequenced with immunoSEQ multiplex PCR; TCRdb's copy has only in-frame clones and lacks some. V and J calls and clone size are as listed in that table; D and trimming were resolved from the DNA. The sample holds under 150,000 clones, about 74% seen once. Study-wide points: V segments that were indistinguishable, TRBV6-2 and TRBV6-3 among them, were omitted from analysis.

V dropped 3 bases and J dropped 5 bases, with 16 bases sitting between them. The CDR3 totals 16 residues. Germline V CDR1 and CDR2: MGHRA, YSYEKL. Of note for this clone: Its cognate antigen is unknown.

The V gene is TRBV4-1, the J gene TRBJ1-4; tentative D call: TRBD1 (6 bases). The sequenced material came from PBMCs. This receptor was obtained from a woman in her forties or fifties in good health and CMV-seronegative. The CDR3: CASSQTTGHTNEKLFF. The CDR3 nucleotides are TGCGCCAGCAGCCAGACCACGGGACACACAAATGAAAAACTGTTTTTT.